A single sample gave rise to the 20 T cell receptor beta chains below, sequenced in a study of immune evolution from preneoplasia to lung adenocarcinoma. The method was immunoSEQ multiplex PCR; TCRdb's version includes in-frame clones alone and lacks a portion of them. This sample carries about 4,200 clones, 80% to 90% of them seen once, and the ten largest clones take 5.5% to 7%. Sequencing was carried out using FFPE adjacent normal lung tissue. Receptor source: a person aged 70 to 85 with lung adenocarcinoma.

The V gene is TRBV4-3, the J gene TRBJ2-3; 11 bases are shared with TRBD2. CDR1 LGHNA and CDR2 YSLEER come from the germline V gene. Trimming removed 4 bases from V and 4 bases from J; junction bases left unmatched: 4. The CDR3 has 15 residues. DNA for the CDR3: TGCGCCAGCAGCCTGACTAGCGGGGCGGCAGATACGCAGTATTTT. It translates to CASSLTSGAADTQYF.

The chain links TRBV27 to TRBJ2-5; D possibly matches TRBD1 or TRBD2 (5 bases each). Per germline, CDR1 MNHEY and CDR2 SMNVEV (reference sequence). The CDR3 sequence is 14 residues long. With 1 base removed from V and 1 base from J, the gap between germline ends came to 7 bases. The CDR3 DNA reads TGTGCCAGCAGTTTATGGGGACCCCAAGAGACCCAGTACTTC. This encodes CASSLWGPQETQYF.

V is TRBV9 and J is TRBJ1-2; D is unresolved. There are 16 residues in the CDR3. Germline V gene data show CDR1 as SGDLS and CDR2 as YYNGEE. Trimming removed 3 bases at V and 3 bases at J, with 18 bases between. The CDR3 loop reads CASSAQDPNGDYGYTF. CDR3 in DNA: TGTGCCAGCAGCGCCCAGGACCCCAACGGAGACTATGGCTACACCTTC. The whole variable domain, remainder taken from reference TRBV9 and TRBJ1-2, is DSGVTQTPKHLITATGQRVTLRCSPRSGDLSVYWYQQSLDQGLQFLIQYYNGEERAKGNILERFSAQQFPDLHSELNLSSLELGDSALYFCASSAQDPNGDYGYTFGSGTRLTVV.

The V call is TRBV10-3, the J call TRBJ2-2; D not certain. The CDR3 runs to 12 residues. With 2 bases removed from V and 9 bases from J, the gap between germline ends came to 7 bases. In germline, CDR1 is ENHRY, CDR2 SYGVKD. The CDR3 DNA sequence: TGTGCCATCAGTGAGGGTACACGGGAGCTGTTTTTT. It is translated as CAISEGTRELFF.

The chain links TRBV7-9 to TRBJ1-3; D gene unclear. The CDR3 length is 16 residues. V was trimmed by 3 bases and J by 2 bases, leaving 14 bases between them. The germline V gene has CDR1 SEHNR and CDR2 FQNEAQ (reference sequence). Written as DNA, the CDR3 is TGTGCCAGCAGCTTCCACCGCCCGCAAACTGGAAACACCATATATTTT. This translates into CASSFHRPQTGNTIYF.

The gene calls are TRBV28 and TRBJ1-2; D might be TRBD1 (5 bases). Per the germline V gene, CDR1 is MDHEN and CDR2 is SYDVKM. There are 16 residues in the CDR3. V was cut by 7 bases and J by 2 bases, with 20 bases left in between. For the CDR3, the DNA is TGTGCCAGCACCTCAAAGTGGAGACAGCTAAACTATGGCTACACCTTC. It codes for CASTSKWRQLNYGYTF.

The chain joins TRBV7-9 to TRBJ2-7; perhaps TRBD2 as D (5 bases). Germline loops: CDR1 SEHNR, CDR2 FQNEAQ (reference sequence). This CDR3 spans 15 amino acids. The ends were cut back, 1 base at V and 3 bases at J, with 13 bases in the middle. The CDR3 DNA reads TGTGCCAGCAGCTTAGGTAGTGGGGAGAACTACGAGCAGTACTTC. Residues: CASSLGSGENYEQYF.

CDR3 amino acids: CASSLVAGSTANYGYTF. The CDR3 DNA is TGTGCCAGCAGCTTAGTGGCCGGGAGTACAGCTAACTATGGCTACACCTTC. The chain links TRBV7-8 to TRBJ1-2; no firm D call. Between the trimmed V and J ends, which lost 1 base and 0 bases, there was a span of 15 bases. The CDR3 runs to 17 residues. CDR1 is SGHVS, CDR2 FQNEAQ, per germline.

The genes are TRBV2 and TRBJ2-7; D is possibly TRBD2 (5 bases). There are 12 residues in the CDR3. In germline, CDR1 is SNHLY, CDR2 FYNNEI. The V end lost 7 bases, the J end lost 2 bases, and 9 bases lay between the germline ends. CDR3 bases: TGTGCCAGCAACGGGGAGACCTACGAGCAGTACTTC. The encoded protein is CASNGETYEQYF.

The J gene is TRBJ2-7, the V gene TRBV10-3, with 7 bases identical to TRBD2. V shed 2 bases and J 3 bases; nucleotides not matched to a gene: 7. This CDR3 comprises 15 residues. CDR1 and CDR2 from the germline V gene are ENHRY and SYGVKD. The DNA of the CDR3 is TGTGCCATCAGTGAGGGTCTTTCGGGGGGCTACGAGCAGTACTTC. As protein: CAISEGLSGGYEQYF.

The rearrangement uses TRBV19 and TRBJ1-1; 10 bases are a match to TRBD1. Germline values: CDR1 LNHDA, CDR2 SQIVND (reference sequence). Germline trimming cut 5 bases from V and 6 bases from J; bases unmatched to any gene: 15. This CDR3 has 17 residues. CDR3 loop: CASSDGTGDFGKAEAFF. DNA of the CDR3: TGTGCCAGTAGTGACGGGACAGGGGATTTCGGGAAGGCTGAAGCTTTCTTT.

V gene TRBV28 combines with J gene TRBJ2-1; D might be TRBD2 (5 bases). Per the germline V gene, CDR1 is MDHEN and CDR2 is SYDVKM. CDR3 size: 16 residues. V lost 5 bases and J lost 2, with 16 bases in between. CDR3 residues: CASSPERIFPYNEQFF. Written as DNA, the CDR3 is TGTGCCAGCAGTCCGGAGCGGATCTTTCCCTACAATGAGCAGTTCTTC.

The chain is built from TRBV27 and TRBJ1-6; weak D call: TRBD1 (5 bases). The CDR3 loop spans 15 amino acids. Germline V lookup: CDR1 MNHEY, CDR2 SMNVEV (reference sequence). V lost 3 bases to trimming and J lost 5 bases, with 11 bases between them. The chain's CDR3 is CASSFRQSNNSPLHF. CDR3 bases: TGTGCCAGCAGTTTTAGACAGTCTAATAATTCACCCCTCCACTTT.

The V and J genes are TRBV29-1 and TRBJ1-5; 9 bases fit TRBD1. The germline V gene encodes CDR1 SQVTM and CDR2 ANQGSEA. After removal of 6 bases from V and 5 bases from J, the junction contained 8 bases not matched to a gene. The CDR3 has 14 amino acids. The CDR3 region has the DNA TGCAGCGTGAGAGGGACAGGGAGGGATCAGCCCCAGCATTTT. As protein: CSVRGTGRDQPQHF.

The chain couples TRBV5-1 to TRBJ2-1, with D tentatively TRBD2 (5 bases). V lost 7 bases and J 8 bases, leaving 19 bases between the germline ends. CDR3 length: 14 residues. The germline CDR1 and CDR2 sequences are SGHRS and YFSETQ. As DNA, the CDR3 is TGCGCCAGCCGGTTTCGAGGGATCTGGGATGAGCAGTTCTTC. Encoded protein: CASRFRGIWDEQFF.

The rearrangement links TRBV19 to TRBJ2-7; D gene uncertain. The CDR3 sequence is 13 residues long. V was trimmed by 3 bases and J by 5 bases, leaving 11 bases between them. The V gene's germline CDR1 is LNHDA and CDR2 SQIVND (reference sequence). CDR3 in DNA: TGTGCCAGTAGTATTTCCCTATTGGACGAGCAGTACTTC. Protein product: CASSISLLDEQYF.

The rearrangement links TRBV6-6 to TRBJ2-5; the D gene is possibly TRBD2 (6 bases). V was cut by 2 bases and J by 0 bases, with 13 bases left in between. The length of the CDR3 is 16 residues. Germline V gene sequence: CDR1 MNHNY, CDR2 SVGAGI (reference sequence). The CDR3 here is CASSYDLASYQETQYF. In DNA, the CDR3 is TGTGCCAGCAGTTACGACCTAGCGTCGTACCAAGAGACCCAGTACTTC.

The gene calls are TRBV5-6 and TRBJ2-1, with 10 bases that match TRBD2. With V trimmed by 2 bases and J by 9 bases, 20 bases remained unmatched. This CDR3 has 19 amino acids. From germline, CDR1 is SGHDT and CDR2 YYEEEE. DNA of the CDR3: TGTGCCAGCAGCTTACCCCGGACTAGCGGTACCGAGGTAGGTAGTGAGCAGTTCTTC. It is translated as CASSLPRTSGTEVGSEQFF.

The chain links TRBV30 to TRBJ1-2; a weak D match, TRBD1 (6 bases). The V gene lost 3 bases and the J gene lost 3 bases, with 14 bases spanning the gap. The CDR3 extends over 14 amino acids. CDR1 is GTSNPN, CDR2 SVGIG, per germline (reference sequence). As DNA, the CDR3 is TGTGCCTGGAGAGTTTGGGGGGCCCACTATGGCTACACCTTC. Its protein product is CAWRVWGAHYGYTF.

The V call is TRBV5-3, the J call TRBJ2-7; the D gene could be TRBD1 or TRBD2 (5 bases each). TRBV5-3 is placed among ORFs of uncertain function. The ends were cut back, 7 bases at V and 4 bases at J, with 15 bases in the middle. This CDR3 contains 13 residues. The DNA for the CDR3 is TGTGCCAGACGGACTCAAGGGGCTTACGAGCAGTACTTC. This translates into CARRTQGAYEQYF.